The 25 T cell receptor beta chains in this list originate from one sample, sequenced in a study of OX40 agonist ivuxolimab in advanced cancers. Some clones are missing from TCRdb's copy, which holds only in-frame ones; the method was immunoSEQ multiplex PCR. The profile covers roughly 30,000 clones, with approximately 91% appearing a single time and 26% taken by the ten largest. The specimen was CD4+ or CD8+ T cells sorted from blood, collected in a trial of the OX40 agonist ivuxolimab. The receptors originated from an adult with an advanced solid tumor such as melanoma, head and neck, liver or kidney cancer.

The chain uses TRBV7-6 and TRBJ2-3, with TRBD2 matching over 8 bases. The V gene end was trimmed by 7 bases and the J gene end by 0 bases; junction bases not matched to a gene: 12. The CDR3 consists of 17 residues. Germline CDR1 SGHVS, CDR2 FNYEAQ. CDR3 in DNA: TGTGCCAGCACCCCGGGGGGGACCCCGGTAAGCACAGATACGCAGTATTTT. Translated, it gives CASTPGGTPVSTDTQYF.

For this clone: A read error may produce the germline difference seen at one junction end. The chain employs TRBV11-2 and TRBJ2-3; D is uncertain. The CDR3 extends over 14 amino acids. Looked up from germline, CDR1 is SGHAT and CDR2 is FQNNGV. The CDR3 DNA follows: TGTGCCAGCAGCCCCGGACCGAGCACAGATGCGCAGTATTTT. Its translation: CASSPGPSTDAQYF.

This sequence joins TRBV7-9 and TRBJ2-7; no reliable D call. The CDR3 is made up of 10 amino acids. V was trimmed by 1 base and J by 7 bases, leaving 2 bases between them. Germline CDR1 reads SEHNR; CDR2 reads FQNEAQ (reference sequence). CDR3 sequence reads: CASSLGEQYF. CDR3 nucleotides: TGTGCCAGCAGCTTAGGGGAGCAGTACTTC. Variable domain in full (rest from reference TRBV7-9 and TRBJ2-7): DTGVSQNPRHKITKRGQNVTFRCDPISEHNRLYWYRQTLGQGPEFLTYFQNEAQLEKSRLLSDRFSAERPKGSFSTLEIQRTEQGDSAMYLCASSLGEQYFGPGTRLTVT.

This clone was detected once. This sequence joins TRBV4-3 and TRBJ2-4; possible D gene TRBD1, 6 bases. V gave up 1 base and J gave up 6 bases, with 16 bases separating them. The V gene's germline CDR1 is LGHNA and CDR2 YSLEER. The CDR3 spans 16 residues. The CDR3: CASSQVGADQGNIQYF. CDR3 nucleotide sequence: TGCGCCAGCAGCCAAGTGGGGGCCGACCAAGGAAACATTCAGTACTTC.

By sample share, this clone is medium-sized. CDR3 in amino acids: CASSGTGDGADTQYF. The CDR3 DNA reads TGTGCCAGCAGTGGGACAGGGGATGGGGCAGATACGCAGTATTTT. The chain employs TRBV21-1 and TRBJ2-3; the table's TRBD1 call for D was not verified on the DNA. TRBV21-1 is given as a pseudogene. This CDR3 contains 15 residues.

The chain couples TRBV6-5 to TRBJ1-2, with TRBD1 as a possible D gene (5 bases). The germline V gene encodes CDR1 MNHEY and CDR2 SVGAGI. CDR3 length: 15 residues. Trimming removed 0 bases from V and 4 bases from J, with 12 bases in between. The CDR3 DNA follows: TGTGCCAGCAGTTACTCCCTGGGGACGGGCTATGGCTACACCTTC. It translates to CASSYSLGTGYGYTF.

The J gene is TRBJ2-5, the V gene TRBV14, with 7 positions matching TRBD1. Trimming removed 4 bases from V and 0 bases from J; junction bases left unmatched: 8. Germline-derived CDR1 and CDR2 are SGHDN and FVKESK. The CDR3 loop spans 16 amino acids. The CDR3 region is CASSPGQELYQETQYF. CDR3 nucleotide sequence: TGTGCCAGCAGCCCCGGACAGGAGCTATACCAAGAGACCCAGTACTTC.

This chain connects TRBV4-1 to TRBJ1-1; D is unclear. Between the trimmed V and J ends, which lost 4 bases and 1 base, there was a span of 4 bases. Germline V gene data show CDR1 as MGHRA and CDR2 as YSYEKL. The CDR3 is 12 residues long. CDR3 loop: CASSLTNTEAFF. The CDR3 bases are TGCGCCAGCAGCCTCACGAACACTGAAGCTTTCTTT.

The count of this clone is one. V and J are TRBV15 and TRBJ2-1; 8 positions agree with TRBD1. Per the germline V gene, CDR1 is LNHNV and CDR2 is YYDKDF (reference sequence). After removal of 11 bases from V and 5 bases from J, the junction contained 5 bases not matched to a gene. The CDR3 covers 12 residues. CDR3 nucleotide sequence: TGTGCCTCCCGACAGGGGAACAATGAGCAGTTCTTC. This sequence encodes CASRQGNNEQFF.

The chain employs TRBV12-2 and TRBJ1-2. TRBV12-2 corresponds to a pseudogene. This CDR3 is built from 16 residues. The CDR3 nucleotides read TGTGCAAGTCGCTTCGGCCTGGGGGGACCTAACTATGGCTACACCTTC. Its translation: CASRFGLGGPNYGYTF.

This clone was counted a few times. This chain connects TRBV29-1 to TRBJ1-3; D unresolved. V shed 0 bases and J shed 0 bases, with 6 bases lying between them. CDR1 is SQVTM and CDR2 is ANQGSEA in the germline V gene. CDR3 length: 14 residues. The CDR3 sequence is CSVEDVVSGNTIYF. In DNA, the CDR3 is TGCAGCGTTGAAGATGTCGTCTCTGGAAACACCATATATTTT. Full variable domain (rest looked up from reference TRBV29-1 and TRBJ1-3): SAVISQKPSRDICQRGTSLTIQCQVDSQVTMMFWYRQQPGQSLTLIATANQGSEATYESGFVIDKFPISRPNLTFSTLTVSNMSPEDSSIYLCSVEDVVSGNTIYFGEGSWLTVV.

This CDR3 is CSAQGLDSPLHF. CDR3 nucleotide sequence: TGCAGCGCTCAGGGTTTGGATTCACCCCTCCACTTT. This rearrangement joins TRBV29-1 to TRBJ1-6, with D perhaps TRBD1 (5 bases). V was shortened by 7 bases and J by 8 bases, with 12 bases between the two germline ends. The V gene's germline CDR1 is SQVTM and CDR2 ANQGSEA. The CDR3 spans 12 residues. The entire variable domain, with the rest obtained from reference TRBV29-1 and TRBJ1-6, is as follows: SAVISQKPSRDICQRGTSLTIQCQVDSQVTMMFWYRQQPGQSLTLIATANQGSEATYESGFVIDKFPISRPNLTFSTLTVSNMSPEDSSIYLCSAQGLDSPLHFGNGTRLTVT.

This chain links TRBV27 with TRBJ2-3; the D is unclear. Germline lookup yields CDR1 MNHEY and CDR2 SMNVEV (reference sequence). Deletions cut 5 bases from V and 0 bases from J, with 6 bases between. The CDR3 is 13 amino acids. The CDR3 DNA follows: TGTGCCAGCAGTGGGCAGAGCACAGATACGCAGTATTTT. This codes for CASSGQSTDTQYF.

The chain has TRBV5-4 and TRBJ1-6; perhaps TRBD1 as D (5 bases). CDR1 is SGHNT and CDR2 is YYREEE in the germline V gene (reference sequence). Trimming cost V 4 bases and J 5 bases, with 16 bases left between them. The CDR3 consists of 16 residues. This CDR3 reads CASSGGRTSDNSPLHF. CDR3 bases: TGTGCCAGCAGCGGGGGACGGACATCGGATAATTCACCCCTCCACTTT.

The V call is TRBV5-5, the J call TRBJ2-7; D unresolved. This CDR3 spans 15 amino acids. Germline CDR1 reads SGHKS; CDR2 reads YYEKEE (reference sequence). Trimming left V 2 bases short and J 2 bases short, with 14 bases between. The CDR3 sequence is CASSLGSSSPYEQYF. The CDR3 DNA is TGTGCCAGCAGCTTAGGGTCGAGCTCCCCCTACGAGCAGTACTTC.

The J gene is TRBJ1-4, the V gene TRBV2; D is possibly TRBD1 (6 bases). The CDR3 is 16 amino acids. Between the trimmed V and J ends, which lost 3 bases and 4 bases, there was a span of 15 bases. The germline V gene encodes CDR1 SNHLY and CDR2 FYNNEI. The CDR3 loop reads CASSDPRGHSNEKLFF. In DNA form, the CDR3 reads TGTGCCAGCAGTGACCCTAGGGGACACAGTAATGAAAAACTGTTTTTT.

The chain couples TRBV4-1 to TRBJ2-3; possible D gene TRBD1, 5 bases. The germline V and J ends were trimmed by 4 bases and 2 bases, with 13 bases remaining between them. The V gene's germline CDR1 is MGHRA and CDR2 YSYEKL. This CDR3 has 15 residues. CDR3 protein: CASSRTLGVTDTQYF. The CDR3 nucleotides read TGCGCCAGCAGCCGGACACTTGGGGTCACAGATACGCAGTATTTT.

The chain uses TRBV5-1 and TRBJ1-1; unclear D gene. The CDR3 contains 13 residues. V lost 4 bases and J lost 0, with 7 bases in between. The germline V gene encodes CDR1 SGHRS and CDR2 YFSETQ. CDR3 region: CASSLDMNTEAFF. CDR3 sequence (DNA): TGCGCCAGCAGCCTAGACATGAACACTGAAGCTTTCTTT.

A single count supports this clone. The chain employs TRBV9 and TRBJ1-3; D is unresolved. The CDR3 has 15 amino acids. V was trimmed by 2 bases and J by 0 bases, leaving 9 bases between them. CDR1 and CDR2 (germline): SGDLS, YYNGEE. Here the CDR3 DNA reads TGTGCCAGCAGCGTCGACATGCTCTCTGGAAACACCATATATTTT. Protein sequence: CASSVDMLSGNTIYF.

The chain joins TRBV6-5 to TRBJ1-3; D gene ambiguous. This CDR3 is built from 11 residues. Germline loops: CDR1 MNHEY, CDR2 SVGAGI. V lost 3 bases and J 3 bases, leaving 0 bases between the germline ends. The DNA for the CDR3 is TGTGCCAGCAGTTATGGAAACACCATATATTTT. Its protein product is CASSYGNTIYF.

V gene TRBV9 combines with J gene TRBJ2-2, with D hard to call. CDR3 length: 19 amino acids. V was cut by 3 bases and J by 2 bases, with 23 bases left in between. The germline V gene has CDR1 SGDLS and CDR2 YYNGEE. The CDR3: CASSDPADETWRNTGELFF. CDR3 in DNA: TGTGCCAGCAGCGACCCCGCGGACGAAACATGGCGCAACACCGGGGAGCTGTTTTTT.

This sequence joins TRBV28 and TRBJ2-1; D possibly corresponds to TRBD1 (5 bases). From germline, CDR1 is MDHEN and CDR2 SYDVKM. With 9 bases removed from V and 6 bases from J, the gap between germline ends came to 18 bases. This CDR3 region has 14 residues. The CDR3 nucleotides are TGTGCCAGTACAAGGGGCAGGCCGCTCAATGAGCAGTTCTTC. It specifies CASTRGRPLNEQFF. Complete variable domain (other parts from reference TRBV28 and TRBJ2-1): DVKVTQSSRYLVKRTGEKVFLECVQDMDHENMFWYRQDPGLGLRLIYFSYDVKMKEKGDIPEGYSVSREKKERFSLILESASTNQTSMYLCASTRGRPLNEQFFGPGTRLTVL.

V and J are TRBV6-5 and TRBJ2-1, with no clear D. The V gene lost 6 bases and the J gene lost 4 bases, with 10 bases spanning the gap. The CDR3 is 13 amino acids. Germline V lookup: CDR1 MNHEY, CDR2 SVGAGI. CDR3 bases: TGTGCCAGCAGCCTAGGTCGGTACAATGAGCAGTTCTTC. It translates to CASSLGRYNEQFF.

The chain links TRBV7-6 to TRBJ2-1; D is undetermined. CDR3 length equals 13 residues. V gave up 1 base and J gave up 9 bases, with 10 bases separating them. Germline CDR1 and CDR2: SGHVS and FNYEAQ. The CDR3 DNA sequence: TGTGCCAGCAGCTTAGTCCTGGTTGGTGAGCAGTTCTTC. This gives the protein CASSLVLVGEQFF.

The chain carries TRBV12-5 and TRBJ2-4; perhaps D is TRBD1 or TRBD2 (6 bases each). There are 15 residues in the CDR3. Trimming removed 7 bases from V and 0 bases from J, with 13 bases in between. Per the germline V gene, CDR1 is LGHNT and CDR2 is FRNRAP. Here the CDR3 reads CASVGSGAAKNIQYF. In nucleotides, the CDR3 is TGTGCTAGTGTTGGATCGGGGGCAGCCAAAAACATTCAGTACTTC.